This is a list of T cell receptor beta chains from one sample in a study of T cell responses to AZD1222 COVID-19 vaccine. Only in-frame clones appear in the TCRdb table, and some are missing; sequencing was by immunoSEQ multiplex PCR. The profile shows roughly 150,000 clones, about nine tenths of them singletons. The specimen comprised peripheral blood, sampled on day 0 of AZD1222 vaccination. These receptors came from an adult in good health. The CDR3 runs from the conserved cysteine through the conserved F or W. Fields, in order: V gene, J gene, clone size, D gene, CDR3 protein, CDR3 DNA. The D gene is left open where the match is weak. Size is omitted from some rows. Given values are once, few, many or a class for expanded clones.

V: TRBV28
J: TRBJ2-7
size: NA
D: NA
CDR3: CASSLSLYEQYF
DNA: TGTGCCAGCAGTTTATCACTGTACGAGCAGTACTTC

V: TRBV7-9
J: TRBJ2-5
size: NA
D: NA
CDR3: CASSSETETQYF
DNA: TGTGCCAGCAGCTCGGAGACAGAGACCCAGTACTTC

V: TRBV15
J: TRBJ2-5
size: NA
D: NA
CDR3: CATSRERGVRETQYF
DNA: TGTGCCACCAGCAGAGAGCGGGGAGTTAGGGAGACCCAGTACTTC

V: TRBV18
J: TRBJ1-1
size: NA
D: NA
CDR3: CASSSGPTTEAFF
DNA: TGTGCCAGCTCATCAGGACCGACGACTGAAGCTTTCTTT

V: TRBV19
J: TRBJ1-6
size: few
D: NA
CDR3: CASSPRALGAGSPLHF
DNA: TGTGCCAGTAGTCCCCGGGCACTAGGGGCTGGTTCACCCCTCCACTTT

V: TRBV2
J: TRBJ2-3
size: NA
D: TRBD1
CDR3: CASRFPGQGPSTDTQYF
DNA: TGTGCCAGCAGATTTCCGGGACAGGGACCGAGCACAGATACGCAGTATTTT

V: TRBV3-1/TRBV3-2
J: TRBJ2-1
size: once
D: TRBD1
CDR3: CASSQTGAQVEQFF
DNA: TGTGCCAGCAGCCAGACAGGGGCGCAGGTTGAGCAGTTCTTC

V: TRBV2
J: TRBJ1-6
size: NA
D: TRBD1
CDR3: CASNTGQSNSPLHF
DNA: TGTGCCAGCAATACGGGACAGTCAAATTCACCCCTCCACTTT

V: TRBV11-3
J: TRBJ1-1
size: NA
D: NA
CDR3: CASSQLRGAEAFF
DNA: TGTGCCAGCAGCCAGCTTCGGGGGGCTGAAGCTTTCTTT

V: TRBV18
J: TRBJ1-5
size: once
D: NA
CDR3: CASSPPFQPQHF
DNA: TGTGCCAGCTCACCACCCTTCCAGCCCCAGCATTTT

V: TRBV11-3
J: TRBJ1-5
size: NA
D: TRBD1
CDR3: CASSLAKDRAYSNQPQHF
DNA: TGTGCCAGCAGCTTAGCGAAGGACAGGGCGTATAGCAATCAGCCCCAGCATTTT

V: TRBV12-5
J: TRBJ1-1
size: NA
D: NA
CDR3: CASGFYFGSGNTEAFF
DNA: TGTGCTAGTGGTTTTTACTTTGGATCGGGGAACACTGAAGCTTTCTTT

V: TRBV7-9
J: TRBJ1-1
size: once
D: NA
CDR3: CASSLTNTEAFF
DNA: TGTGCCAGCAGCTTAACGAACACTGAAGCTTTCTTT

V: TRBV5-8
J: TRBJ2-1
size: NA
D: NA
CDR3: CASSSHGTLFARPHNEQFF
DNA: TGTGCCAGCAGCTCCCACGGGACGCTATTCGCTAGACCGCACAATGAGCAGTTCTTC

V: TRBV2
J: TRBJ1-5
size: NA
D: NA
CDR3: CASSAGVLGQPQHF
DNA: TGTGCCAGCAGTGCAGGGGTACTCGGTCAGCCCCAGCATTTT

V: TRBV28
J: TRBJ1-5
size: NA
D: NA
CDR3: CASRLQGYNQPQHF
DNA: TGTGCCAGCAGACTACAGGGATACAATCAGCCCCAGCATTTT

V: TRBV2
J: TRBJ1-2
size: NA
D: NA
CDR3: CASSEAVNYGYTF
DNA: TGTGCCAGCAGTGAAGCGGTTAACTATGGCTACACCTTC

V: TRBV19
J: TRBJ2-7
size: NA
D: TRBD1
CDR3: CASSPLDRGSTSF
DNA: TGTGCCAGTAGTCCCCTGGACAGGGGATCCACATCTTTC

V: TRBV15
J: TRBJ2-6
size: few
D: TRBD1
CDR3: CATGQANSGANVLTF
DNA: TGTGCCACCGGACAGGCCAACTCTGGGGCCAACGTCCTGACTTTC

V: TRBV28
J: TRBJ1-4
size: NA
D: TRBD1
CDR3: CASSSWGRGARSGKLFF
DNA: TGTGCCAGCAGTTCCTGGGGCAGGGGGGCCCGAAGCGGAAAACTGTTTTTT

V: TRBV27
J: TRBJ2-7
size: NA
D: NA
CDR3: CASSLSPQRRQYEQYF
DNA: TGTGCCAGCAGTTTATCTCCCCAACGCAGACAATACGAGCAGTACTTC

V: TRBV4-3
J: TRBJ2-5
size: NA
D: NA
CDR3: CASSQEGRQSFQETQYF
DNA: TGCGCCAGCAGCCAAGAAGGCAGACAAAGCTTCCAAGAGACCCAGTACTTC

V: TRBV2
J: TRBJ1-2
size: NA
D: TRBD1
CDR3: CASSDTGEGGYGYTF
DNA: TGTGCCAGCAGTGATACAGGGGAGGGAGGCTATGGCTACACCTTC

V: TRBV4-3
J: TRBJ1-5
size: NA
D: NA
CDR3: CASSPRVGNQPQHF
DNA: TGCGCCAGCAGCCCCCGAGTCGGGAATCAGCCCCAGCATTTT

V: TRBV28
J: TRBJ2-2
size: NA
D: TRBD2
CDR3: CASVTSGRAWDTGELFF
DNA: TGTGCCAGCGTTACTAGCGGGAGGGCCTGGGACACCGGGGAGCTGTTTTTT

V: TRBV19
J: TRBJ2-7
size: NA
D: NA
CDR3: CASSIRQGGGYEQYF
DNA: TGTGCCAGTAGTATTAGACAGGGAGGTGGGTACGAGCAGTACTTC